This TCR beta chain was found in a study of beta chain features in type 1 diabetes. The ends were cut back, 4 bases at V and 7 bases at J, with 14 bases in the middle. The CDR3 is made up of 13 amino acids. Germline lookup yields CDR1 SGHTA and CDR2 FQGNSA. The investigators reverse transcribed all of the isolated RNA, so they sequenced expressed TCRB transcripts. Sequenced naive, central memory and regulatory T cell samples produced an average of roughly 3.5 million reads. Sequenced by immunoSEQ multiplex PCR; TCRdb stores in-frame clones only, minus some. The sample includes about 650,000 clones, roughly 12% of them seen just once. Markers CD45RO/CCR7/CD25/CD127/CD95/CD27 served to sort CD4+ naive, central memory, regulatory and stem cell-like memory cells. This clone was counted only a few times. Its antigen is still unknown. Study-wide results and limits: There were fewer insertions and more deletions at the VDJ junctions of type 1 diabetes patients. Moderately but significantly shorter TCRB CDR3s were found in Type 1 diabetes patients in all four CD4+ subsets.

Sequenced: naive CD4+ T cells from blood. The chain couples TRBV7-2 to TRBJ2-7; D gene uncertain. The sequence was collected from a man aged 25 to 45 with type 1 diabetes. The CDR3 spells CASSSSTMREQYF. For the CDR3, the DNA is TGTGCCAGCAGCTCGTCGACGATGAGGGAGCAGTACTTC.